These 18 T cell receptor beta chains were sequenced from one sample in a study of CD8 T cells in Susac syndrome (dated by TCRdb to about 2019). The library was prepared using the immunoSEQ multiplex PCR assay. RNA was extracted using the RNeasy kit, and roughly 0.45 to 1 microgram was reverse transcribed with random hexamers. TCRdb reprocessed the public reads (quality trimming at Q25 with fastp, clone calling with MiXCR) and kept in-frame beta chains. Every distinct CDR3 protein forms one entry, paired with its most common genes and DNA. This sample has around 120,000 distinct CDR3 sequences in its table, and approximately 94% of those were observed once. The top ten clonotypes cover approximately 0.12% of the sample. The material sequenced was CD4+ T cells from PBMCs. Receptors originate from a human donor with multiple sclerosis.

The chain links TRBV20-1 to TRBJ2-7; 8 bases agree with TRBD2. The germline gives CDR1 DFQATT, CDR2 SNEGSKA (reference sequence). V shed 3 bases and J 2 bases; nucleotides not matched to a gene: 6. The CDR3 has 14 amino acids. CDR3 sequence: CSASRPGLAYEQYF. The CDR3 DNA sequence: TGCAGTGCTAGCAGACCGGGACTAGCCTACGAGCAGTACTTC.

This clonotype was seen a single time. V and J are TRBV19 and TRBJ1-2, with D possibly matching TRBD1 (5 bases). CDR3 length: 16 residues. The V end was cut by 7 bases, the J end by 1 base, with 19 bases between. CDR1 and CDR2 (germline): LNHDA, SQIVND (reference sequence). In nucleotides, the CDR3 is TGTGCCAGTATGGGGGACCGTCTCGTCGGTAACTATGGCTACACCTTC. This translates into CASMGDRLVGNYGYTF.

This clonotype was recorded only once. The V and J genes are TRBV3-1 and TRBJ2-1, with 9 bases lining up with TRBD2. The trim removed 0 bases at V and 2 bases at J, leaving 8 bases unmatched. Looked up from germline, CDR1 is LGHDT and CDR2 is YNNKEL (reference sequence). The CDR3 runs 18 residues. The CDR3 DNA is TGTGCCAGCAGCCAAGATCGGAGACTAGCGGTAACCTACAATGAGCAGTTCTTC. It specifies CASSQDRRLAVTYNEQFF.

The CDR3 sequence: CAWSEGTGVTDTQYF. For the CDR3, the DNA is TGTGCCTGGAGTGAAGGGACAGGGGTGACAGATACGCAGTATTTT. V gene TRBV30 combines with J gene TRBJ2-3; 10 nucleotides line up with TRBD1. Germline CDR1 GTSNPN, CDR2 SVGIG (reference sequence). Trimming removed 1 base from V and 3 bases from J; junction bases left unmatched: 4. CDR3 length: 15 residues.

The CDR3 DNA is TGTGCCAGCAGTGACGAAGCGGGAGGTCCCTACGAGCAGTACTTC. Translated: CASSDEAGGPYEQYF. The V and J genes are TRBV6-1 and TRBJ2-7, with 9 nucleotides matching TRBD2. V was clipped by 3 bases and J by 2 bases; unmatched bases: 5. Germline CDR1 is MNHNS and CDR2 is SASEGT. This CDR3 spans 15 amino acids.

This chain links TRBV28 with TRBJ2-7; unclear D gene. The CDR3 length is 11 residues. Germline CDR1 and CDR2: MDHEN and SYDVKM. Trimming took off 6 bases at V and 5 bases at J, with 8 bases between the two ends. CDR3 in DNA: TGTGCCAGCAGCGACAACGACGAGCAGTACTTC. It codes for CASSDNDEQYF.

The chain has TRBV4-3 and TRBJ1-2, with D perhaps matching TRBD1 (6 bases). V was cut by 0 bases and J by 8 bases, with 16 bases left in between. CDR1 is LGHNA and CDR2 is YSLEER in the germline V gene. CDR3 length equals 15 residues. The DNA of the CDR3 is TGCGCCAGCAGCCAAGATCCGGCCAGGGGCCACGGCTACACCTTC. Translated: CASSQDPARGHGYTF.

This chain joins TRBV30 and TRBJ2-3, with D tentatively TRBD1 or TRBD2 (7 bases each). Germline CDR1 is GTSNPN and CDR2 is SVGIG (reference sequence). CDR3 length: 15 residues. CDR3 DNA sequence: TGTGCACACCAGAGGGAGGGGGCCGGCAAAGATACGCAGTATTTT. Translation: CAHQREGAGKDTQYF.

The chain couples TRBV15 to TRBJ2-4, with D possibly TRBD2 on 6 matching bases. From germline, CDR1 is LNHNV and CDR2 YYDKDF (reference sequence). Trimming stripped 5 bases from V and 3 bases from J, with 23 bases between. The CDR3 consists of 18 residues. The CDR3, as DNA: TGTGCCACCAGCTCCCCGGGGTCGGGGGTGAATGGCAAAAACATTCAGTACTTC. Protein sequence: CATSSPGSGVNGKNIQYF.

The chain uses TRBV29-1 and TRBJ1-1, with 7 bases that match TRBD1. V lost 7 bases, J lost 1 base, and 6 bases stayed unmatched. The length of the CDR3 is 13 residues. Germline CDR1 SQVTM, CDR2 ANQGSEA. Here the CDR3 reads CSAPDRKNTEAFF. Written as DNA, the CDR3 is TGCAGCGCTCCGGACAGGAAGAACACTGAAGCTTTCTTT.

This chain joins TRBV19 and TRBJ2-6; tentatively, D is TRBD2 (7 bases). The CDR3 sequence is 19 residues long. Germline V gene data show CDR1 as LNHDA and CDR2 as SQIVND (reference sequence). V lost 3 bases to trimming and J lost 0 bases, with 18 bases between them. The CDR3 here is CASSMVGGRSLSGANVLTF. The CDR3 nucleotides are TGTGCCAGTAGTATGGTCGGGGGGCGGTCCCTCTCTGGGGCCAACGTCCTGACTTTC. Supplemented by reference TRBV19 and TRBJ2-6, the full variable domain reads DGGITQSPKYLFRKEGQNVTLSCEQNLNHDAMYWYRQDPGQGLRLIYYSQIVNDFQKGDIAEGYSVSREKKESFPLTVTSAQKNPTAFYLCASSMVGGRSLSGANVLTFGAGSRLTVL.

The rearrangement joins TRBV13 to TRBJ1-3; no firm D call. V was pared by 8 bases and J by 1 base, with 9 bases between. Looked up from germline, CDR1 is PRHDT and CDR2 is FYEKMQ (reference sequence). This CDR3 is built from 13 residues. CDR3 in DNA: TGTGCCAGCTCCGTGGGATCTGGAAACACCATATATTTT. Translating it yields CASSVGSGNTIYF.

This rearrangement joins TRBV15 to TRBJ1-6; D not resolved. V gave up 0 bases and J gave up 10 bases, with 7 bases separating them. CDR3 size: 13 residues. Germline V gene lookup returns CDR1 LNHNV and CDR2 YYDKDF (reference sequence). CDR3 nucleotides: TGTGCCACCAGCAGAGAAGGGAACTCACCCCTCCACTTT. It translates to CATSREGNSPLHF.

The CDR3 sequence: CASSQDLDRGRFLTFF. The DNA of the CDR3 is TGCGCCAGCAGCCAAGACCTAGACAGGGGCCGCTTCTTAACTTTCTTT. The chain carries TRBV4-1 and TRBJ1-1; 8 nucleotides agree with TRBD1. The J segment lost 12 bases and the V segment lost 0 bases, leaving 15 bases of the junction unmatched. The germline V gene has CDR1 MGHRA and CDR2 YSYEKL. CDR3 length equals 16 residues.

Here the CDR3 DNA reads TGCGCCAGCAGTTTACAGGACCCCTCAGGGTCTGAGCAGTTCTTC. It translates to CASSLQDPSGSEQFF. The rearrangement uses TRBV5-1 and TRBJ2-1, with D possibly being TRBD1 (5 bases). Trimming removed 5 bases from V and 9 bases from J, with 21 bases in between. Per the germline V gene, CDR1 is SGHRS and CDR2 is YFSETQ. CDR3 size: 15 residues.

This chain connects TRBV24-1 to TRBJ2-2; 7 bases match TRBD1. CDR1 is KGHDR and CDR2 is SFDVKD in the germline V gene. The CDR3 contains 14 residues. Germline trimming cut 3 bases from V and 5 bases from J; bases unmatched to any gene: 2. The CDR3 sequence is CATSDLQGTGELFF. CDR3 DNA: TGTGCCACCAGTGATCTACAGGGGACCGGGGAGCTGTTTTTT.

The chain links TRBV4-1 to TRBJ2-3; perhaps TRBD1 as D (5 bases). Looked up from germline, CDR1 is MGHRA and CDR2 is YSYEKL. V dropped 6 bases and J dropped 5 bases, with 15 bases sitting between them. The CDR3 has 14 residues. The CDR3 here is CASREPARGDTQYF. DNA of the CDR3: TGCGCCAGCAGGGAACCAGCAAGGGGAGATACGCAGTATTTT.

The DNA of the CDR3 is TGTGCCAGCAGTTTGAGACAGGGAGCTGGCTACACCTTC. As protein: CASSLRQGAGYTF. The chain recombines TRBV27 with TRBJ1-2, with TRBD1 matching 7 bases. The CDR3 covers 13 residues. Germline V gene lookup returns CDR1 MNHEY and CDR2 SMNVEV (reference sequence). Trimming at V came to 3 bases and at J to 7 bases, leaving 5 bases not matched to a gene.